The present T cell receptor beta chain was sequenced within a study of cytomegalovirus exposure and HLA in healthy donors. In regard to this clone: Its antigen is still unknown. The junction departs from germline at one end; a sequencing error may be responsible.

This CDR3 has 16 amino acids. CDR1 is MRHNA, CDR2 SNTAGT, per germline. Study outcomes and limitations: DRB1 showed the most TCR associations and HLA-C the fewest in a later analysis, as rates varied by HLA locus. A later analysis linked a missense DCLRE1C variant to TCR beta V- and J-gene trimming. A later analysis associated some 16,000 TCR beta sequences with HLA alleles at a 0.05 false discovery rate.

Researchers ran the PCR with 60 Vbeta and 13 Jbeta primers. Measured with immunoSEQ multiplex PCR; TCRdb has only the in-frame clones, and not every one. Of under 130,000 clones listed, 83% are singletons. The clonotype originates from a man between 18 and 29 years old in good health and CMV-seronegative. The sample was PBMCs. The chain uses TRBV6-4 and TRBJ2-1, with 14 bases matching TRBD2. CDR3 protein: CASSYSGLAGDNEQFF. CDR3 bases: TGTGCCAGCAGTTACTCGGGACTAGCGGGAGACAATGAGCAGTTCTTC.